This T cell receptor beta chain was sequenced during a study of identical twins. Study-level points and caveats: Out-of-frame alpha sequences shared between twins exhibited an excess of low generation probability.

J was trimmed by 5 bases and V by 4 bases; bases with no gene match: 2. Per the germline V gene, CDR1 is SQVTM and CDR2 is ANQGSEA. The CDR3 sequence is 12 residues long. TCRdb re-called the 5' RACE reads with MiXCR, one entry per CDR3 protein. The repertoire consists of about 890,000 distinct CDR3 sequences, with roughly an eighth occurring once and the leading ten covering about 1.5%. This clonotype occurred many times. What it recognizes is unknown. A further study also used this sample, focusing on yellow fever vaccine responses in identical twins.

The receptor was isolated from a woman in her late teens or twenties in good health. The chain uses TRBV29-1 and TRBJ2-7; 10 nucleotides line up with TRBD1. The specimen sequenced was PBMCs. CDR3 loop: CSVGGQGNEQYF. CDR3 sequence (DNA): TGCAGCGTTGGGGGACAGGGGAACGAGCAGTACTTC.